The 16 T cell receptor beta chains below come from one sample, sequenced in a study of shared clonotypes between healthy human individuals. Profiled with immunoSEQ multiplex PCR; TCRdb holds only in-frame clones, not every one. The sample yields 2 million to 2.5 million clones, around 92% seen once. Sample: naive CD4+ T cells from PBMCs. Subset: CD45RA+ positively selected. Every receptor here comes from a man aged 18 to 35 in good health. Some clones in this sample may be carry-over from other donors' samples.

The V call is TRBV11-2, the J call TRBJ2-1; TRBD2 agrees at 8 bases. Germline CDR1 reads SGHAT; CDR2 reads FQNNGV. CDR3 length: 14 amino acids. The trim removed 3 bases at V and 8 bases at J, leaving 6 bases unmatched. The CDR3 DNA is TGTGCCAGCAGCTTCACGGGGGGGGGCGATGAGCAGTTCTTC. It codes for CASSFTGGGDEQFF.

The rearrangement uses TRBV6-1 and TRBJ2-7; 7 nucleotides agree with TRBD1. Germline V gene data show CDR1 as MNHNS and CDR2 as SASEGT. The CDR3 runs to 12 residues. Trimming removed 2 bases from V and 6 bases from J; junction bases left unmatched: 1. DNA for the CDR3: TGTGCCAGCAGTGAAACAGGGGTCGAGCAGTACTTC. Translating gives CASSETGVEQYF.

V and J are TRBV6-4 and TRBJ1-2, with 12 bases matching TRBD1. The ends lost 2 bases at V and 7 bases at J; junction bases unmatched: 2. The CDR3 runs 14 residues. CDR1 MRHNA and CDR2 SNTAGT come from the germline V gene. The CDR3 protein is CASSDGTGGSGYTF. CDR3 nucleotide sequence: TGTGCCAGCAGTGACGGGACAGGGGGCTCTGGCTACACCTTC.

CDR3 DNA: TGTGCCACCAGCAGATCCGGGCCCAATAGTAATCAGCCCCAGCATTTT. Protein: CATSRSGPNSNQPQHF. This chain joins TRBV15 and TRBJ1-5; D not resolved. Germline loops: CDR1 LNHNV, CDR2 YYDKDF (reference sequence). This CDR3 has 16 residues. Between the trimmed V and J ends, which lost 2 bases and 4 bases, there was a span of 15 bases. The full variable domain, with the rest looked up from reference TRBV15 and TRBJ1-5, is DAMVIQNPRYQVTQFGKPVTLSCSQTLNHNVMYWYQQKSSQAPKLLFHYYDKDFNNEADTPDNFQSRRPNTSFCFLDIRSPGLGDTAMYLCATSRSGPNSNQPQHFGDGTRLSIL.

This chain connects TRBV5-4 to TRBJ1-3; maybe TRBD1 (6 bases). This CDR3 is 14 amino acids long. The ends were cut back, 4 bases at V and 4 bases at J, with 12 bases in the middle. Germline V gene sequence: CDR1 SGHNT, CDR2 YYREEE (reference sequence). CDR3 sequence reads: CASSLDRLGNTIYF. CDR3 DNA sequence: TGTGCCAGCAGCCTCGACAGGCTCGGAAACACCATATATTTT.

The chain links TRBV29-1 to TRBJ2-3; a possible D gene is TRBD2 (5 bases). Germline CDR1 SQVTM, CDR2 ANQGSEA. V was pared by 4 bases and J by 4 bases, with 21 bases between. This CDR3 spans 16 amino acids. In DNA form, the CDR3 reads TGCAGCGTTGGGGCCGGGGTGGCCCGACCCCCAGATACGCAGTATTTT. This sequence encodes CSVGAGVARPPDTQYF.

This sequence joins TRBV5-1 and TRBJ2-1, with 8 bases fitting TRBD2. J gave up 5 bases and V 1 base, and 11 bases lay outside the gene matches. The CDR3 covers 17 residues. Germline CDR1 SGHRS, CDR2 YFSETQ. The CDR3 reads CASSLLGPGGPNNEQFF. The CDR3 DNA reads TGCGCCAGCAGCTTGTTGGGTCCGGGAGGGCCGAACAATGAGCAGTTCTTC.

The chain is built from TRBV7-3 and TRBJ2-7, with 10 bases lining up with TRBD2. V lost 2 bases and J lost 7; bases outside the gene matches: 5. The length of the CDR3 is 14 residues. CDR1 and CDR2 (germline): SGHTA, FQGTGA. The CDR3 is CASSLLPGLAEQYF. The CDR3 coding sequence is TGTGCCAGCAGCTTACTACCGGGACTAGCGGAGCAGTACTTC.

The CDR3 DNA is TGTGCCAGTGAGGAACAGGGGAATACTGGCTACACCTTC. Its protein product is CASEEQGNTGYTF. The chain employs TRBV14 and TRBJ1-2; 7 positions match TRBD1. The V segment lost 9 bases and the J segment 7 bases; nucleotides outside the gene matches: 11. The CDR3 covers 13 residues. The germline V gene encodes CDR1 SGHDN and CDR2 FVKESK.

The chain recombines TRBV18 with TRBJ2-7; 7 bases are a match to TRBD1. Germline V lookup: CDR1 KGHSH, CDR2 LQKENI. The CDR3 runs to 15 residues. V was clipped by 4 bases and J by 3 bases; unmatched bases: 9. The CDR3 protein is CASSQGQVGSYEQYF. For the CDR3, the DNA is TGTGCCAGCTCACAAGGACAGGTAGGAAGCTACGAGCAGTACTTC.

The chain has TRBV15 and TRBJ2-3; TRBD2 agrees at 13 bases. Germline trimming cut 3 bases from V and 5 bases from J; bases unmatched to any gene: 5. The CDR3 is 16 residues long. CDR1 is LNHNV and CDR2 is YYDKDF in the germline V gene (reference sequence). The CDR3 DNA reads as TGTGCCACCAGCAGTAGGACTAGCGGGAGTGGAGATACGCAGTATTTT. This sequence encodes CATSSRTSGSGDTQYF.

The V gene is TRBV18, the J gene TRBJ2-2, with TRBD2 matching over 11 bases. Trimming at V came to 3 bases and at J to 1 base, leaving 1 base not matched to a gene. The CDR3 runs 16 residues. Germline CDR1 is KGHSH and CDR2 is LQKENI. The CDR3 coding sequence is TGTGCCAGCTCACCGGGGACTAGCGGGAACACCGGGGAGCTGTTTTTT. This gives the protein CASSPGTSGNTGELFF.

The rearrangement joins TRBV18 to TRBJ1-6; no clear D gene. CDR3 length equals 16 residues. The germline V and J ends were trimmed by 2 bases and 7 bases, with 15 bases remaining between them. Per germline, CDR1 KGHSH and CDR2 LQKENI. This chain's CDR3 is CASSPGSVRPNSPLHF. CDR3 nucleotide sequence: TGTGCCAGCTCACCAGGGTCGGTAAGGCCAAATTCACCCCTCCACTTT.

The chain recombines TRBV11-1 with TRBJ2-5; a weak D match, TRBD1 (6 bases). V was pared by 2 bases and J by 1 base, with 8 bases between. CDR3 length: 14 amino acids. Germline V gives CDR1 SGHAT, CDR2 FQDESV (reference sequence). The CDR3 DNA follows: TGTGCCAGCAGCTTAAGGGACACCCAAGAGACCCAGTACTTC. Translated, it gives CASSLRDTQETQYF.

In regard to this clone: The junction shows a germline mismatch at one end, possibly a read error. The CDR3 loop is CASSLRGTSNEQYF. In DNA, the CDR3 is TGTGCCAGCAGCTTAAGGGGCACCTCCAACGAGCAGTACTTC. The J gene is TRBJ2-7, the V gene TRBV7-6; D is possibly TRBD1 (5 bases). The CDR3 has 14 residues. The germline CDR1 and CDR2 sequences are SGHVS and FNYEAQ.

V and J are TRBV7-2 and TRBJ2-3; no clear D gene. CDR1 SGHTA and CDR2 FQGNSA come from the germline V gene. Trimming removed 5 bases from V and 6 bases from J, with 15 bases in between. The CDR3 loop spans 14 amino acids. The CDR3 is CASSPNPLGDTQYF. CDR3 DNA: TGTGCCAGCAGCCCGAATCCCCTGGGGGATACGCAGTATTTT.